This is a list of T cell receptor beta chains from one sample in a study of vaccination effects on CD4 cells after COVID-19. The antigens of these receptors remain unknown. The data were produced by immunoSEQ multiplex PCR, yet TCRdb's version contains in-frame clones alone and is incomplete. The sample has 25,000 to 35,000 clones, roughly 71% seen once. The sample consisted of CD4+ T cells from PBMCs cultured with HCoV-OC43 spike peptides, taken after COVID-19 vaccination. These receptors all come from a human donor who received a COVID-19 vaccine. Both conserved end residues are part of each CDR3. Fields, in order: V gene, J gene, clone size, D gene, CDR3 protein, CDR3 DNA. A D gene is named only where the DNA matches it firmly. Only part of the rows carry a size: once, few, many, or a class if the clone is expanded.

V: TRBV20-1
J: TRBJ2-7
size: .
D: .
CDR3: CSASPVADYEQYF
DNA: TGCAGTGCTAGTCCGGTAGCGGACTACGAGCAGTACTTC

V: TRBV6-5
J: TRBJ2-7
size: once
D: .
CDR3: CASGQGGYEQYF
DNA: TGTGCCAGCGGTCAGGGGGGGTACGAGCAGTACTTC

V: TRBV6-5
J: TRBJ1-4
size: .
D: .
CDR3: CASSKSVTNEKLFF
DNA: TGTGCCAGCAGCAAATCCGTGACTAATGAAAAACTGTTTTTT

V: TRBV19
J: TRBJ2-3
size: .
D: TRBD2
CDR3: CASSPPGLATDTQYF
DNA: TGTGCCAGTAGTCCCCCGGGACTAGCAACAGATACGCAGTATTTT

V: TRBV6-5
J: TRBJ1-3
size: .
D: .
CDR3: CASQGDLRNTIYF
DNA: TGTGCCAGCCAGGGTGATTTGAGAAACACCATATATTTT

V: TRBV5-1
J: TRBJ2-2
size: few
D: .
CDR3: CASSSRPVNTGELFF
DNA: TGCGCCAGCAGCTCTAGGCCGGTGAACACCGGGGAGCTGTTTTTT

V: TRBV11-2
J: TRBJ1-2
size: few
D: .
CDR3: CASRAITSQGFNYGYTF
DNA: TGTGCCAGCAGAGCAATCACATCACAGGGATTTAACTATGGCTACACCTTC

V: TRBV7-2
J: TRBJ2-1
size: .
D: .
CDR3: CASSLDFGEQFF
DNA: TGTGCCAGCAGCTTAGATTTTGGCGAGCAGTTCTTC

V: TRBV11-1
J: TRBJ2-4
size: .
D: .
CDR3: CASSSGQILAKNIQYF
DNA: TGTGCCAGCAGCTCAGGACAGATTTTAGCCAAAAACATTCAGTACTTC

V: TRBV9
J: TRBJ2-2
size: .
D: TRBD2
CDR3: CASSVGLAGDTGELFF
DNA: TGTGCCAGCAGCGTAGGACTAGCGGGAGACACCGGGGAGCTGTTTTTT

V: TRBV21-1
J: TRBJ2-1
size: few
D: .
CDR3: CASSKPSCSYNEQFF
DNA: TGTGCCAGCAGCAAACCCAGTTGTTCCTACAATGAGCAGTTCTTC

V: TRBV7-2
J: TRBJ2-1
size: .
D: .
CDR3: CASSSHRGEQFF
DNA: TGTGCCAGCAGCTCACACCGGGGCGAGCAGTTCTTC

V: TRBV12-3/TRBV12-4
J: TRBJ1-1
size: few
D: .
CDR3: CASSGLMNTEAFF
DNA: TGTGCCAGCAGTGGCCTCATGAACACTGAAGCTTTCTTT

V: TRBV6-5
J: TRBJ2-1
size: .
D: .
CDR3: CASSYFRSSSYNEQFF
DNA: TGTGCCAGCAGTTACTTCCGATCGAGCTCCTACAATGAGCAGTTCTTC

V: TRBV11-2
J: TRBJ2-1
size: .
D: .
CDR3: CASSPLTGSYNEQFF
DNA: TGTGCCAGCAGCCCCTTGACAGGATCTTACAATGAGCAGTTCTTC

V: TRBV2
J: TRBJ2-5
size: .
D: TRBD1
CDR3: CAGQGPVGETQYF
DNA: TGTGCCGGACAGGGGCCGGTCGGAGAGACCCAGTACTTC

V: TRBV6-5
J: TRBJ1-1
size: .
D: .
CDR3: CASSYSQGRGTEAFF
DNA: TGTGCCAGCAGTTACTCGCAAGGAAGAGGAACTGAAGCTTTCTTT

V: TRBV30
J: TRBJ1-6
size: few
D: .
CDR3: CAWSVDSISNSPLHF
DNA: TGTGCCTGGAGTGTGGACTCGATTTCTAATTCACCCCTCCACTTT

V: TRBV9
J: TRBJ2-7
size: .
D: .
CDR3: CASSETTGTYEQYF
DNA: TGTGCCAGCAGCGAGACGACAGGCACCTACGAGCAGTACTTC

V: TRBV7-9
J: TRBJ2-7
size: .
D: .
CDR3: CASSFFTSSYEQYF
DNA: TGTGCCAGCAGCTTTTTTACCAGCTCCTACGAGCAGTACTTC

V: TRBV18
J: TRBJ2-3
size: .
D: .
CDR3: CASSPGLRGVPSTDTQYF
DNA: TGTGCCAGCTCCCCAGGTCTGAGAGGGGTTCCTAGCACAGATACGCAGTATTTT

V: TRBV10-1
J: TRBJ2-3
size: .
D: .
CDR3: CASSAADTDTQYF
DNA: TGCGCCAGCAGTGCGGCAGACACAGATACGCAGTATTTT

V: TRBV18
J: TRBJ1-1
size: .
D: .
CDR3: CASSPLNKMNTEAFF
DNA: TGTGCCAGCTCACCTCTAAACAAAATGAACACTGAAGCTTTCTTT

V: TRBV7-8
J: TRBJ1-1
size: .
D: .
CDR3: CASSLALGSMNTEAFF
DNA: TGTGCCAGCAGCTTAGCGTTGGGCAGCATGAACACTGAAGCTTTCTTT

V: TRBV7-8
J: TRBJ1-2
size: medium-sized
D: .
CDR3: CASSLALGPDGYTF
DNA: TGTGCCAGCAGCTTAGCTCTGGGACCGGATGGCTACACCTTC

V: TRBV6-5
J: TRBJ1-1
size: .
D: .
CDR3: CASTTDRKNTEAFF
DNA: TGTGCCAGTACTACCGACAGAAAAAACACTGAAGCTTTCTTT

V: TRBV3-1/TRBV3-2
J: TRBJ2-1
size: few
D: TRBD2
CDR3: CASSRRPPVLAGALGEQFF
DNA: TGTGCCAGCAGCCGGAGGCCTCCGGTACTAGCGGGAGCTTTGGGAGAGCAGTTCTTC

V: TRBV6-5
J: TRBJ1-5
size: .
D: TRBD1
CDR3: CASSSRDRGPQPQHF
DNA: TGTGCCAGCAGTTCCCGGGACAGGGGGCCTCAGCCCCAGCATTTT

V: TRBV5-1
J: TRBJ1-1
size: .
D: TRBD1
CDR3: CASSPGQGTGNTEAFF
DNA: TGCGCCAGCAGCCCCGGACAGGGGACCGGGAACACTGAAGCTTTCTTT

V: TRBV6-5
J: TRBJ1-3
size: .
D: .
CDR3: CASSYDGNSGNTIYF
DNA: TGTGCCAGCAGTTACGACGGGAACTCTGGAAACACCATATATTTT

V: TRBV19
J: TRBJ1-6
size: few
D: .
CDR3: CASSIKGSNSPLHF
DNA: TGTGCCAGTAGTATTAAGGGGTCCAATTCACCCCTCCACTTT

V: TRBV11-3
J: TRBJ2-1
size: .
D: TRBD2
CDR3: CASSPLGSGGFLSYNEQFF
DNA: TGTGCCAGCAGCCCACTCGGTAGCGGGGGGTTCCTCTCCTACAATGAGCAGTTCTTC

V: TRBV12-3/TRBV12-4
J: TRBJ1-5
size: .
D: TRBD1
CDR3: CASSLQGDQPQHF
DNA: TGTGCCAGCAGCCTACAGGGGGATCAGCCCCAGCATTTT

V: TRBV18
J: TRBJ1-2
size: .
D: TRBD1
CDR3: CASSSGQVGSDYTF
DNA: TGTGCCAGCTCATCGGGACAGGTGGGATCTGACTACACCTTC

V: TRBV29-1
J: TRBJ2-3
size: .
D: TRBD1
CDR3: CSVSTGGTDTQYF
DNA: TGCAGCGTCTCGACAGGGGGCACAGATACGCAGTATTTT

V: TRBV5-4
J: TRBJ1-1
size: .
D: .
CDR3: CASSPVPPRDGNTEAFF
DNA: TGTGCCAGCAGTCCAGTACCCCCCCGGGACGGGAACACTGAAGCTTTCTTT

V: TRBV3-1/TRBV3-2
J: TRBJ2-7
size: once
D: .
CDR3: CASSQTTGSVEQYF
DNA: TGTGCCAGCAGCCAAACGACAGGATCGGTCGAGCAGTACTTC

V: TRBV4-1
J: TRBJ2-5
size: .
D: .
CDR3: CASSQGRPQETQYF
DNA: TGCGCCAGCAGCCAAGGACGGCCCCAAGAGACCCAGTACTTC

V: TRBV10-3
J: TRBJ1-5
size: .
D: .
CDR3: CAITNGQSYSNQPQHF
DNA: TGTGCCATCACCAATGGACAGTCCTATAGCAATCAGCCCCAGCATTTT